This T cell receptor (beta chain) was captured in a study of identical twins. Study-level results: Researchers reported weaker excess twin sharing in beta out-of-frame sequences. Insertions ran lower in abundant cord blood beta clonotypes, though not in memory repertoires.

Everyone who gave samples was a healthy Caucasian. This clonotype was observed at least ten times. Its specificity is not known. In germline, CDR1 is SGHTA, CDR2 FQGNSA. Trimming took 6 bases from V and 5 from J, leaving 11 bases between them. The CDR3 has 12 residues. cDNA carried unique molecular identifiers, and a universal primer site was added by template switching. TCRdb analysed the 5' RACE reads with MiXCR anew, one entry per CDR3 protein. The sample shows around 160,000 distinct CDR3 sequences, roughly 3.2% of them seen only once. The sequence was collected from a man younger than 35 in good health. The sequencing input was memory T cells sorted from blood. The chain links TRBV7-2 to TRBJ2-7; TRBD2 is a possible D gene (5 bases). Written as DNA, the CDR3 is TGTGCCAGCAGGGGAGACTTGAACGAGCAGTACTTC. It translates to CASRGDLNEQYF.